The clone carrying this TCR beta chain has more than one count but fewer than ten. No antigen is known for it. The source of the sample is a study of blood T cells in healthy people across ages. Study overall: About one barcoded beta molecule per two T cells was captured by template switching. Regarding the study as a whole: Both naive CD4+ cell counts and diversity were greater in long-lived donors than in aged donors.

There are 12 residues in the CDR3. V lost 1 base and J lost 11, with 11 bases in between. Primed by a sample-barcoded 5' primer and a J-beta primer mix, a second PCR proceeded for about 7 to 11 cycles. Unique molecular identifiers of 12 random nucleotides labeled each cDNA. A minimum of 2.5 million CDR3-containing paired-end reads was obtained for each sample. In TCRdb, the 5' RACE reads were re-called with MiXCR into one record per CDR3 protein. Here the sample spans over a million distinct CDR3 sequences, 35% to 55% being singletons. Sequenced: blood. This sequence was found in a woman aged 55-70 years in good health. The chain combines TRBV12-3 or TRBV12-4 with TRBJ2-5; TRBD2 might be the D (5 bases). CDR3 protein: CASSLVRDEQYF. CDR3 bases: TGTGCCAGCAGTTTAGTCCGGGATGAGCAGTACTTC.